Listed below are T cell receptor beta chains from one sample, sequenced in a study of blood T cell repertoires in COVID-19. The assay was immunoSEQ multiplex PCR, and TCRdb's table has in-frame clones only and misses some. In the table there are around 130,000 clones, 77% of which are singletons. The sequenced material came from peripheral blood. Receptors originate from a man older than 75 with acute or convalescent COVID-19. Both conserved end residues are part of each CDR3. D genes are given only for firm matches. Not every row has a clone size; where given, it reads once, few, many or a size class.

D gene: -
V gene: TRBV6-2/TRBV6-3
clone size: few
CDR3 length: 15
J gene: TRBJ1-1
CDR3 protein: CASSYYGRGNTEAFF
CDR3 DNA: TGTGCCAGCAGTTACTATGGCAGGGGGAACACTGAAGCTTTCTTT

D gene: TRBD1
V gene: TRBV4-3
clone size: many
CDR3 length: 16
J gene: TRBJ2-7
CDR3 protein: CASSQQGGTGAYEQYF
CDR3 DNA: TGCGCCAGCAGCCAACAGGGCGGGACAGGGGCATACGAGCAGTACTTC

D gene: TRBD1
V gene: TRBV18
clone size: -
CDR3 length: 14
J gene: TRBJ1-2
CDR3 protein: CASSRGTGDYGYTF
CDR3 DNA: TGTGCCAGCTCCAGGGGGACAGGGGACTATGGCTACACCTTC

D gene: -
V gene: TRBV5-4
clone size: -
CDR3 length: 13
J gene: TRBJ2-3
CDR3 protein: CASSFISSDTQYF
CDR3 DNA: TGTGCCAGCAGCTTTATTAGTTCGGATACGCAGTATTTT

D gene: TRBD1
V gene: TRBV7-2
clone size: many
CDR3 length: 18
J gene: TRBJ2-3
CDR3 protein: CASSLDIVGQGETDTQYF
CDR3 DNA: TGTGCCAGCAGCTTAGATATAGTGGGCCAGGGGGAGACAGATACGCAGTATTTT

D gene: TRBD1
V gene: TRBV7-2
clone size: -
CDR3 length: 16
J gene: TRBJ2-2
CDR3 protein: CASNHPDREFYGELFF
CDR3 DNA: TGTGCCAGCAACCACCCTGACAGGGAATTCTACGGGGAGCTGTTTTTT

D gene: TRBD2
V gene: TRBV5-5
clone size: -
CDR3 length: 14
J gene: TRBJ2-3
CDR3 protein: CASTPGTSPDTQYF
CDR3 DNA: TGTGCCAGCACCCCCGGGACTAGTCCAGATACGCAGTATTTT

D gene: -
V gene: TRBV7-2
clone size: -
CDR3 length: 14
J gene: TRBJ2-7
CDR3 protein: CASSPRTAKEEQYF
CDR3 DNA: TGTGCCAGCAGCCCGCGGACAGCCAAGGAAGAGCAGTACTTC

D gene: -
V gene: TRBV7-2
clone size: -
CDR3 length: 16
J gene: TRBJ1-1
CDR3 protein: CASSLKGWRENTEAFF
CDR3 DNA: TGTGCCAGCAGCTTAAAAGGGTGGAGGGAGAACACTGAAGCTTTCTTT

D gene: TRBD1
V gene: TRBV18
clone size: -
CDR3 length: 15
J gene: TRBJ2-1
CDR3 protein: CASSRQGARNNEQFF
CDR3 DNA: TGTGCCAGCTCACGACAGGGGGCTAGGAACAATGAGCAGTTCTTC

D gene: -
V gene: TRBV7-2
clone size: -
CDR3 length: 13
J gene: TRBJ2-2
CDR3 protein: CASSPQRAGELFF
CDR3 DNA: TGTGCCAGCAGCCCACAGAGGGCCGGGGAGCTGTTTTTT

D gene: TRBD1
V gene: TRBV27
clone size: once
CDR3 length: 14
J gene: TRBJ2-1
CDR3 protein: CASRTGGAYNEQFF
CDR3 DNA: TGTGCCAGCCGCACAGGGGGCGCTTACAATGAGCAGTTCTTC

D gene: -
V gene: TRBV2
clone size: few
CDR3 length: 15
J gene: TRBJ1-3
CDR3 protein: CASSPPGMTGNTIYF
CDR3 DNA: TGTGCCAGCAGCCCCCCGGGGATGACTGGAAACACCATATATTTT

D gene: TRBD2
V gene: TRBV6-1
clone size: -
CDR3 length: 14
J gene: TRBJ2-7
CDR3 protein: CASSEVSSGYEQYF
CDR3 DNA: TGTGCCAGCAGTGAAGTGTCTAGCGGCTACGAGCAGTACTTC

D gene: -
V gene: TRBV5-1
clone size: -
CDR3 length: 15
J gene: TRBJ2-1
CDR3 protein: CASSLGAGGQNEQFF
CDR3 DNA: TGCGCCAGCAGCTTGGGGGCAGGGGGGCAGAATGAGCAGTTCTTC

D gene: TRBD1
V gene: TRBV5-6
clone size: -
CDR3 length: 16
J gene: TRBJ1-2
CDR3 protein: CASSLARDRENYGYTF
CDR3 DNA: TGTGCCAGCAGCTTGGCACGGGACAGGGAAAACTATGGCTACACCTTC

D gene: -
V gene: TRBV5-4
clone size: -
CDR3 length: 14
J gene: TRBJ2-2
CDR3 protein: CASSSGSLDGELFF
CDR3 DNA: TGTGCCAGCAGCTCGGGAAGCCTAGACGGGGAGCTGTTTTTT

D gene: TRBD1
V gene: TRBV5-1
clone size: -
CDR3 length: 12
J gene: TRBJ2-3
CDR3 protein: CASRQGTQTQYF
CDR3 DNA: TGCGCCAGCCGACAGGGCACTCAGACGCAGTATTTT

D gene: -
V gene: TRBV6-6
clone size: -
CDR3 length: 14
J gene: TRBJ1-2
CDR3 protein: CASANFRDTLGYTF
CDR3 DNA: TGTGCCAGCGCCAACTTCCGGGACACCCTGGGCTACACCTTC

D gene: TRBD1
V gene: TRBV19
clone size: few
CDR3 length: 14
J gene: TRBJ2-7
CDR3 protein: CASSKTGGLYEQYF
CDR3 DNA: TGTGCCAGTAGTAAGACAGGGGGCCTATACGAGCAGTACTTC

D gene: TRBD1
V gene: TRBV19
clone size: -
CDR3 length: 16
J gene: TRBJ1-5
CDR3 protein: CASSIQGGNSNQPQHF
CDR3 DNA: TGTGCCAGTAGTATACAGGGGGGTAACAGCAATCAGCCCCAGCATTTT

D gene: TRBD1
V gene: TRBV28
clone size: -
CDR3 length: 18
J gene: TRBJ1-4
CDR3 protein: CASSQSGGLRATNEKLFF
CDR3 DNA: TGTGCCAGCAGCCAGTCAGGGGGGCTGAGGGCAACTAATGAAAAACTGTTTTTT